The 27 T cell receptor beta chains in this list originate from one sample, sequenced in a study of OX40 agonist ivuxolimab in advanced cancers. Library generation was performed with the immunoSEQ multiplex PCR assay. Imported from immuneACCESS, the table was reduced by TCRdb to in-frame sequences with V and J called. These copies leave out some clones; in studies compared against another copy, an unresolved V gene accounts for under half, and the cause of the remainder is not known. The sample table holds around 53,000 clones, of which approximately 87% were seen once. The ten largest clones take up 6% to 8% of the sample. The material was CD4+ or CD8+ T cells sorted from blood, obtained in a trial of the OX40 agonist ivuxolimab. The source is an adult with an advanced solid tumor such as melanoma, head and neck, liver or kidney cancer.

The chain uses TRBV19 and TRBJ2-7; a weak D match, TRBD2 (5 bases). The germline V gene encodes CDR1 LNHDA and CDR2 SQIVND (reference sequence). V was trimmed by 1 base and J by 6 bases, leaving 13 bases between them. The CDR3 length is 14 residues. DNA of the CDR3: TGTGCCAGTAGTATAGTCCGGGGAGAAGCCGAGCAGTACTTC. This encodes CASSIVRGEAEQYF.

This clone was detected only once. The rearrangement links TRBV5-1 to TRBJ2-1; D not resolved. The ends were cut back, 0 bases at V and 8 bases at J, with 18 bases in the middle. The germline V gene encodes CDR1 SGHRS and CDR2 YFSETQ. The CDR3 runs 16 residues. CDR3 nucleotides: TGCGCCAGCAGCTTGGCCTCCCGGGCTGCTCTTGATGAGCAGTTCTTC. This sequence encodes CASSLASRAALDEQFF.

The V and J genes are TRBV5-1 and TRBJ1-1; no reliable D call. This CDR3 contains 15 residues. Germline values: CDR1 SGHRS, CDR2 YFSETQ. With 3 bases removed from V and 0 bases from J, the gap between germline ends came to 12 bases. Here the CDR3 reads CASSSGSVLNTEAFF. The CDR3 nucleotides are TGCGCCAGCAGCTCCGGCAGCGTCTTGAACACTGAAGCTTTCTTT.

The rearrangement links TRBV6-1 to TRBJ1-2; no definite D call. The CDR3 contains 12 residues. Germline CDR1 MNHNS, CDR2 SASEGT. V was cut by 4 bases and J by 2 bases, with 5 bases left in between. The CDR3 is CASSGDNYGYTF. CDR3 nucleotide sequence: TGTGCCAGCAGTGGAGACAACTATGGCTACACCTTC.

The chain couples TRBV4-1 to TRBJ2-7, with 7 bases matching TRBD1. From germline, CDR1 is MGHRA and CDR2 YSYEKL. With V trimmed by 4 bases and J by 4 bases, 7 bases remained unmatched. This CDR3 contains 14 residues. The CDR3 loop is CASSPGQDRYEQYF. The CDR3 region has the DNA TGCGCCAGCAGCCCTGGACAGGACCGTTACGAGCAGTACTTC.

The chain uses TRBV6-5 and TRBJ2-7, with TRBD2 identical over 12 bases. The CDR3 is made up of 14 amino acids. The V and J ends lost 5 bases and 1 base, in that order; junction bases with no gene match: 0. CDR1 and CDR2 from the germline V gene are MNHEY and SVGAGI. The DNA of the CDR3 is TGTGCCAGCAGTCTAGCGGGGGGGTCCTACGAGCAGTACTTC. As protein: CASSLAGGSYEQYF.

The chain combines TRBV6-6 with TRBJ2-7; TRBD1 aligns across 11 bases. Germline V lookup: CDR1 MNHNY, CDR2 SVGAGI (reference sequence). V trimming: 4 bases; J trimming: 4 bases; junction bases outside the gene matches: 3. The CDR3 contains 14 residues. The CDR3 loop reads CASSSGQGAYEQYF. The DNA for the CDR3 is TGTGCCAGCAGTTCCGGACAGGGGGCTTACGAGCAGTACTTC.

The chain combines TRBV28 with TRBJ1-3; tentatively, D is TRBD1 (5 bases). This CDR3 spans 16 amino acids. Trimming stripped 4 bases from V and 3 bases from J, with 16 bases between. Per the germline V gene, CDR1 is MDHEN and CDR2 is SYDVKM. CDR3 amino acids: CASSSSFEQGGNTIYF. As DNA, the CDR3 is TGTGCCAGCAGTTCCTCATTCGAGCAGGGTGGAAACACCATATATTTT. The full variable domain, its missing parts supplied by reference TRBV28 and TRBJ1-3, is DVKVTQSSRYLVKRTGEKVFLECVQDMDHENMFWYRQDPGLGLRLIYFSYDVKMKEKGDIPEGYSVSREKKERFSLILESASTNQTSMYLCASSSSFEQGGNTIYFGEGSWLTVV.

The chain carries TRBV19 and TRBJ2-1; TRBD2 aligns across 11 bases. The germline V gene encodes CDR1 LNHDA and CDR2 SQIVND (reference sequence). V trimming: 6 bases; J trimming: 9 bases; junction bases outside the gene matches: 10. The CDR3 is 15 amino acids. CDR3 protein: CASRISGGAGGEQFF. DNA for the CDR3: TGTGCCAGTAGGATTAGCGGGGGGGCAGGAGGTGAGCAGTTCTTC.

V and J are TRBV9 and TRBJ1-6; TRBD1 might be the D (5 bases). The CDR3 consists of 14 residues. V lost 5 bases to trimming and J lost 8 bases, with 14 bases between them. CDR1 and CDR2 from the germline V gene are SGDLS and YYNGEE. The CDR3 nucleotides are TGTGCCAGCAGTCGGGAGGGGTCTGATTCACCCCTCCACTTT. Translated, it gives CASSREGSDSPLHF.

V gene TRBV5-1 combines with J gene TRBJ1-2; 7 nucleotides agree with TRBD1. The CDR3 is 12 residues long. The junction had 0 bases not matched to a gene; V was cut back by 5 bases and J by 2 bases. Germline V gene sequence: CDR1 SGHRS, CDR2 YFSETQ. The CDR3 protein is CASRQGNYGYTF. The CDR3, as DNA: TGCGCCAGCAGACAGGGGAACTATGGCTACACCTTC.

In nucleotides, the CDR3 is TGTGCCAGTAATCTACAGGGGTTTCAATTTGAAAAACTGTTTTTT. Its translation: CASNLQGFQFEKLFF. The J gene is TRBJ1-4, the V gene TRBV19, with 7 bases aligning to TRBD1. Germline V gene sequence: CDR1 LNHDA, CDR2 SQIVND (reference sequence). V dropped 7 bases and J dropped 7; count of bases not matched to a gene: 12. This CDR3 has 15 amino acids. The full variable domain, completed using reference TRBV19 and TRBJ1-4, is DGGITQSPKYLFRKEGQNVTLSCEQNLNHDAMYWYRQDPGQGLRLIYYSQIVNDFQKGDIAEGYSVSREKKESFPLTVTSAQKNPTAFYLCASNLQGFQFEKLFFGSGTQLSVL.

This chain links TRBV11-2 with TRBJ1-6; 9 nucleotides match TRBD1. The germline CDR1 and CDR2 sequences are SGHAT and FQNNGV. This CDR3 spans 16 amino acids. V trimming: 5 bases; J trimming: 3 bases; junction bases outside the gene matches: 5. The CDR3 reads CASSLQGAVYNSPLHF. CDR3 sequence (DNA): TGTGCCAGCAGCCTACAGGGGGCGGTCTATAATTCACCCCTCCACTTT.

The CDR3 bases are TGTGCCAGTCGGCGGTCAGTGAACACTGAAGCTTTCTTT. Protein sequence: CASRRSVNTEAFF. The chain recombines TRBV7-2 with TRBJ1-1; D unresolved. Germline V gives CDR1 SGHTA, CDR2 FQGNSA. V was trimmed by 9 bases and J by 0 bases, leaving 11 bases between them. CDR3 size: 13 residues.

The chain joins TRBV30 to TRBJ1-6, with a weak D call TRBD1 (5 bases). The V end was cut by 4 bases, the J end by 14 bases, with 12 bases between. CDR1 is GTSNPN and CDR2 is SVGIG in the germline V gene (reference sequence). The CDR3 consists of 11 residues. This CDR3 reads CAWTGLESLHF. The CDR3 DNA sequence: TGTGCCTGGACAGGGCTGGAGTCCCTCCACTTT.

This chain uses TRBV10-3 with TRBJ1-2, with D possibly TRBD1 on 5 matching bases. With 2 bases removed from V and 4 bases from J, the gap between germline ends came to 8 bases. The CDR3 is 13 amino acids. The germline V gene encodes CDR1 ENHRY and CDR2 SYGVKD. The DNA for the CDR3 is TGTGCCATCAGTGAGAGACAGACCTATGGCTACACCTTC. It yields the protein CAISERQTYGYTF.

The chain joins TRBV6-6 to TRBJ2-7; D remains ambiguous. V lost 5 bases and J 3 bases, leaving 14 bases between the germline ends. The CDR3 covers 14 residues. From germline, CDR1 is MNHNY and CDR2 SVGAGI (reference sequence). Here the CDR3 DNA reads TGTGCCAGCAGTCCCCAGGAAGGGTACTACGAGCAGTACTTC. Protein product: CASSPQEGYYEQYF.

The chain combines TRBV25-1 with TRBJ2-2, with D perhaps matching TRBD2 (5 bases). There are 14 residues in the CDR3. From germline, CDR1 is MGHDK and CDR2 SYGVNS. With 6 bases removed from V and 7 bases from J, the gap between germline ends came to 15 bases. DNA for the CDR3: TGTGCCAGCAGGCTCGCGGGCATGAGCGGGGAGCTGTTTTTT. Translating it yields CASRLAGMSGELFF.

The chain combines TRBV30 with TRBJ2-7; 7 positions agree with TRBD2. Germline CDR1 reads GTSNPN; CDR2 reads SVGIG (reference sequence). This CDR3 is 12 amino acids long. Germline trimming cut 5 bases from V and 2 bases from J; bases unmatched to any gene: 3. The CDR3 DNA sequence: TGTGCCTGGGGGACTAATACCTACGAGCAGTACTTC. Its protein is CAWGTNTYEQYF.

The CDR3 DNA reads as TGTGCCAGCAGCCCCCTGGCAGCCAAAAACATTCAGTACTTC. It codes for CASSPLAAKNIQYF. The V call is TRBV9, the J call TRBJ2-4; D is uncertain. Germline values: CDR1 SGDLS, CDR2 YYNGEE. Trimming shortened V by 4 bases and J by 0 bases, and 8 bases separated the two germline ends. The CDR3 has 14 residues.

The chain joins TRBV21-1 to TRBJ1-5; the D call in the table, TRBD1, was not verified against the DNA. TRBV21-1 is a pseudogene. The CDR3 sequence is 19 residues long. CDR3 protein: CASSKEPGKPKMGNQPQHF. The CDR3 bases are TGTGCCAGCAGCAAAGAACCAGGGAAACCTAAAATGGGCAATCAGCCCCAGCATTTT.

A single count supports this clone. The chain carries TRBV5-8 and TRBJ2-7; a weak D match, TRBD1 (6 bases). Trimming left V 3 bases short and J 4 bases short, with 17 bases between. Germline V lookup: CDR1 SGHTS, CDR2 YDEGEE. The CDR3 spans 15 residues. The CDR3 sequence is CASSSRQVSRYEQYF. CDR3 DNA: TGTGCCAGCAGCTCGCGACAGGTGTCCCGGTACGAGCAGTACTTC.

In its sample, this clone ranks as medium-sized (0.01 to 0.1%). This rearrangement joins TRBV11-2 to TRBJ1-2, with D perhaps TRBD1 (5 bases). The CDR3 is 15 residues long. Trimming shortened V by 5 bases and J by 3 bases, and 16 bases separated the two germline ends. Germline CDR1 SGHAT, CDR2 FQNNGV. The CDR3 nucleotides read TGTGCCAGCAGCACCCTAGCCATCAGGGACTATGGCTACACCTTC. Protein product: CASSTLAIRDYGYTF.

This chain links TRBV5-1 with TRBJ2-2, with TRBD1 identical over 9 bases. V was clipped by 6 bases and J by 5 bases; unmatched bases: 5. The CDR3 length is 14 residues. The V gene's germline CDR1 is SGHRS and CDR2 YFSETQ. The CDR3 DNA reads TGCGCCAGCACCCTAGGACAGGGGACCGGGGAGCTGTTTTTT. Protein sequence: CASTLGQGTGELFF.

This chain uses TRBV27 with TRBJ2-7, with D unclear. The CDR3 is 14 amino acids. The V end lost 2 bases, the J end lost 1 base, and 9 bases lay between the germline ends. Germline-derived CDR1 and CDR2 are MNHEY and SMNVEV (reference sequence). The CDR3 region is CASSLGWQSYEQYF. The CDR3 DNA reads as TGTGCCAGCAGTTTAGGCTGGCAATCCTACGAGCAGTACTTC.

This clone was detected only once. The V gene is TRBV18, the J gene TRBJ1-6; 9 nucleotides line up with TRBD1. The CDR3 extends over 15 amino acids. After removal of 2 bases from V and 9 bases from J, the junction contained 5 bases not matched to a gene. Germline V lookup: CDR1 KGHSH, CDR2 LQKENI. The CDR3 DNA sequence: TGTGCCAGCTCACCAAGGACAGGGGTGATTTCACCCCTCCACTTT. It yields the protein CASSPRTGVISPLHF.

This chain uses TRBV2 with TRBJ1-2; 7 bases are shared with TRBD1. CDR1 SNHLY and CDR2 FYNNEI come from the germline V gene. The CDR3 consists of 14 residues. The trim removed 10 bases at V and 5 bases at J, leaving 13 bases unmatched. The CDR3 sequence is CAILRDRTKYGYTF. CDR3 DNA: TGTGCCATCCTCCGGGACAGAACAAAATATGGCTACACCTTC. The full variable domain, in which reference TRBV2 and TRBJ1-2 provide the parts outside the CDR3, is EPEVTQTPSHQVTQMGQEVILRCVPISNHLYFYWYRQILGQKVEFLVSFYNNEISEKSEIFDDQFSVERPDGSNFTLKIRSTKLEDSAMYFCAILRDRTKYGYTFGSGTRLTVV.